This T cell receptor (beta chain) was found in a study of T cell responses to AZD1222 COVID-19 vaccine. Overall study results and limits: Baseline serology detected seropositivity in only six AZD1222 recipients. Regions 160-218 and 743-854 held dominance among vaccine-associated CD4 TCRs, which spanned spike.

This table comes from immunoSEQ multiplex PCR, and its TCRdb copy is limited to in-frame clones, with some not included. Of 210,000 or so clones detected, about 92% appear once; the ten largest clones hold about 1%. Concerning this clone itself: The target antigen is unknown.

The source was peripheral blood, collected on day 0 of MenACWY control vaccination. This clonotype was sampled from an adult in good health.

CDR3 sequence (DNA): TGTGCCAGTACCAACCTAGCGGGAACGAACACCGGGGAGCTGTTTTTT. Its protein is CASTNLAGTNTGELFF. The genes are TRBV19 and TRBJ2-2; TRBD2 matches at 9 bases. Trimming took 7 bases from V and 0 from J; bases not matched to a gene: 6. Germline CDR1 and CDR2: LNHDA and SQIVND (reference sequence). The CDR3 has 16 residues.